These T cell receptor beta chains were read from a single sample in a study of human T cells and chemical hapten exposure. TCRdb analysed the RACE reads with MiXCR anew, one entry per CDR3 protein. The repertoire holds 350,000 or so distinct CDR3 sequences, with around 7% as singletons. The material sequenced was whole blood, taken in connection with sensitization to the hapten diphenylcyclopropenone (DPC). These receptors originate from a woman between 18 and 29 years old with alopecia areata. Some clones in this sample may be carry-over from other donors' samples. CDR3s include the opening cysteine and the closing phenylalanine or tryptophan. The D gene is left open where the match is weak. The listing skips clone size in some rows; elsewhere it reads once, few, many or a size class.

d_call: -; v_call: TRBV4-1; clone_size: few; j_call: TRBJ1-3; cdr3_aa: CASSQGAAEDTIYF; cdr3_nt: TGCGCCAGCAGCCAAGGGGCCGCCGAGGACACCATATATTTT
d_call: TRBD1; v_call: TRBV12-3/TRBV12-4; clone_size: -; j_call: TRBJ2-1; cdr3_aa: CASSGGTGSGDEQFF; cdr3_nt: TGTGCCAGCAGTGGGGGGACAGGGTCGGGCGATGAGCAGTTCTTC
d_call: TRBD1; v_call: TRBV19; clone_size: many; j_call: TRBJ2-7; cdr3_aa: CASSEQGSSYEQYF; cdr3_nt: TGTGCCAGTAGTGAACAGGGGAGCTCCTACGAGCAGTACTTC
d_call: -; v_call: TRBV24-1; clone_size: -; j_call: TRBJ1-5; cdr3_aa: CATSETGIDQPQHF; cdr3_nt: TGTGCCACCAGTGAAACAGGGATAGATCAGCCCCAGCATTTT
d_call: -; v_call: TRBV7-9; clone_size: many; j_call: TRBJ2-7; cdr3_aa: CASSFRDWVEQYF; cdr3_nt: TGTGCCAGCAGCTTCCGCGACTGGGTCGAGCAGTACTTC
d_call: TRBD1; v_call: TRBV7-8; clone_size: -; j_call: TRBJ1-5; cdr3_aa: CASSLAGTGNNQPQHF; cdr3_nt: TGTGCCAGCAGCTTGGCAGGGACAGGCAACAATCAGCCCCAGCATTTT
d_call: -; v_call: TRBV5-4; clone_size: -; j_call: TRBJ1-1; cdr3_aa: CASSSRRQVNTEAFF; cdr3_nt: TGTGCCAGCAGCTCCCGACGGCAAGTGAACACTGAAGCTTTCTTT
d_call: TRBD1; v_call: TRBV4-2; clone_size: few; j_call: TRBJ1-1; cdr3_aa: CASSQAGTGGTEAFF; cdr3_nt: TGTGCCAGCAGCCAAGCGGGGACAGGGGGCACTGAAGCTTTCTTT
d_call: -; v_call: TRBV20-1; clone_size: many; j_call: TRBJ1-5; cdr3_aa: CSARDYTSNQPQHF; cdr3_nt: TGCAGTGCTAGGGATTACACTAGCAATCAGCCCCAGCATTTT
d_call: -; v_call: TRBV6-5; clone_size: -; j_call: TRBJ1-2; cdr3_aa: CASRQGIGNYGYTF; cdr3_nt: TGTGCCAGCAGGCAGGGAATAGGAAACTATGGCTACACCTTC
d_call: TRBD1; v_call: TRBV6-2/TRBV6-3; clone_size: few; j_call: TRBJ1-5; cdr3_aa: CASSYGRQGGQPQHF; cdr3_nt: TGTGCCAGCAGTTACGGGCGACAGGGGGGTCAGCCCCAGCATTTT
d_call: -; v_call: TRBV12-5; clone_size: -; j_call: TRBJ1-3; cdr3_aa: CASGLTLNTIYF; cdr3_nt: TGTGCTAGTGGCCTAACCCTAAACACCATATATTTT
d_call: -; v_call: TRBV5-6; clone_size: many; j_call: TRBJ2-5; cdr3_aa: CASSLWLMGTQYF; cdr3_nt: TGTGCCAGCAGCTTATGGCTGATGGGGACCCAGTACTTC
d_call: -; v_call: TRBV20-1; clone_size: -; j_call: TRBJ1-5; cdr3_aa: CSANLRVPGSDSNQPQHF; cdr3_nt: TGCAGTGCTAATTTAAGGGTCCCGGGGTCGGATAGCAATCAGCCCCAGCATTTT
d_call: TRBD1; v_call: TRBV12-3/TRBV12-4; clone_size: many; j_call: TRBJ1-2; cdr3_aa: CASSWRAGGRTILKGYTF; cdr3_nt: TGTGCCAGCAGTTGGAGGGCAGGGGGAAGGACGATACTCAAGGGCTACACCTTC
d_call: -; v_call: TRBV20-1; clone_size: -; j_call: TRBJ2-3; cdr3_aa: CSARDLKAFSTDTQYF; cdr3_nt: TGCAGTGCTAGAGATCTAAAAGCGTTCAGCACAGATACGCAGTATTTT
d_call: -; v_call: TRBV27; clone_size: -; j_call: TRBJ2-7; cdr3_aa: CASSPGALEHYEQYF; cdr3_nt: TGTGCCAGCAGTCCCGGTGCTCTCGAGCACTACGAGCAGTACTTC
d_call: -; v_call: TRBV4-2; clone_size: -; j_call: TRBJ2-1; cdr3_aa: CASSQVEQLYNEQFF; cdr3_nt: TGTGCCAGCAGCCAAGTAGAACAGTTGTACAATGAGCAGTTCTTC
d_call: TRBD1; v_call: TRBV5-4; clone_size: many; j_call: TRBJ1-2; cdr3_aa: CASSLAEAGGYGYTF; cdr3_nt: TGTGCCAGCAGCTTGGCCGAGGCAGGGGGCTATGGCTACACCTTC
d_call: -; v_call: TRBV5-6; clone_size: few; j_call: TRBJ1-2; cdr3_aa: CASSNTPGTEVDYGYTF; cdr3_nt: TGTGCCAGCAGCAATACCCCCGGGACGGAGGTAGACTATGGCTACACCTTC
d_call: -; v_call: TRBV4-3; clone_size: -; j_call: TRBJ1-1; cdr3_aa: CASGQFYGGTEAFF; cdr3_nt: TGCGCCAGCGGCCAATTCTACGGGGGCACTGAAGCTTTCTTT
d_call: -; v_call: TRBV7-3; clone_size: many; j_call: TRBJ1-5; cdr3_aa: CASSLTRSNQPQHF; cdr3_nt: TGTGCCAGCAGCCTGACGCGGAGCAATCAGCCCCAGCATTTT
d_call: -; v_call: TRBV20-1; clone_size: -; j_call: TRBJ1-3; cdr3_aa: CSARDTGNSGNTIYF; cdr3_nt: TGCAGTGCTAGAGATACCGGGAACTCTGGAAACACCATATATTTT
d_call: -; v_call: TRBV12-3/TRBV12-4; clone_size: -; j_call: TRBJ1-5; cdr3_aa: CASSFSLGNQPQHF; cdr3_nt: TGTGCCAGCAGTTTTTCCCTGGGCAATCAGCCCCAGCATTTT
d_call: TRBD2; v_call: TRBV29-1; clone_size: -; j_call: TRBJ2-1; cdr3_aa: CSVAAGLAVSSGNEQFF; cdr3_nt: TGCAGCGTTGCTGCGGGACTAGCGGTCTCGTCAGGGAATGAGCAGTTCTTC
d_call: TRBD2; v_call: TRBV7-8; clone_size: few; j_call: TRBJ2-7; cdr3_aa: CASSLIGSGDSYEQYF; cdr3_nt: TGTGCCAGCAGCTTAATCGGTAGCGGGGACTCCTACGAGCAGTACTTC
d_call: -; v_call: TRBV12-3/TRBV12-4; clone_size: many; j_call: TRBJ2-7; cdr3_aa: CASSFGTSLEQYF; cdr3_nt: TGTGCCAGCAGTTTCGGGACTTCCCTCGAGCAGTACTTC
d_call: TRBD2; v_call: TRBV4-2; clone_size: -; j_call: TRBJ2-3; cdr3_aa: CASSPKAGTSGGVGYTQYF; cdr3_nt: TGTGCCAGCAGCCCCAAGGCTGGGACTAGCGGGGGGGTTGGGTACACGCAGTATTTT
d_call: TRBD1; v_call: TRBV6-5; clone_size: -; j_call: TRBJ2-7; cdr3_aa: CASKPGQGVFEQYF; cdr3_nt: TGTGCCAGCAAGCCGGGACAGGGGGTATTCGAGCAGTACTTC
d_call: TRBD1; v_call: TRBV20-1; clone_size: -; j_call: TRBJ2-7; cdr3_aa: CSARDAGTGKRDEQYF; cdr3_nt: TGCAGTGCTAGAGATGCAGGGACAGGAAAAAGAGACGAGCAGTACTTC
d_call: -; v_call: TRBV10-2; clone_size: -; j_call: TRBJ1-1; cdr3_aa: CASRETGHLEAFF; cdr3_nt: TGCGCCAGCAGAGAGACAGGACACCTTGAAGCTTTCTTT
d_call: -; v_call: TRBV6-2/TRBV6-3; clone_size: few; j_call: TRBJ1-5; cdr3_aa: CASSYRVSNQPQHF; cdr3_nt: TGTGCCAGCAGTTACAGGGTTAGCAATCAGCCCCAGCATTTT
d_call: TRBD2; v_call: TRBV13; clone_size: many; j_call: TRBJ2-5; cdr3_aa: CASSPEGTSAQETQYF; cdr3_nt: TGTGCCAGCAGCCCGGAAGGGACTAGCGCACAAGAGACCCAGTACTTC
d_call: -; v_call: TRBV4-2; clone_size: -; j_call: TRBJ1-1; cdr3_aa: CASSQMGVFADKNTEAFF; cdr3_nt: TGTGCCAGCAGCCAAATGGGGGTGTTCGCAGACAAGAACACTGAAGCTTTCTTT
d_call: TRBD2; v_call: TRBV20-1; clone_size: many; j_call: TRBJ2-3; cdr3_aa: CSVTGGGGADTQYF; cdr3_nt: TGCAGTGTTACGGGAGGGGGGGGCGCAGATACGCAGTATTTT
d_call: -; v_call: TRBV7-2; clone_size: few; j_call: TRBJ2-3; cdr3_aa: CASSFRGTTTDTQYF; cdr3_nt: TGTGCCAGCAGCTTTAGGGGGACTACCACAGATACGCAGTATTTT
d_call: TRBD1; v_call: TRBV29-1; clone_size: many; j_call: TRBJ2-1; cdr3_aa: CSVLRDRGLPDQFF; cdr3_nt: TGCAGCGTTCTCCGGGACAGGGGCCTCCCGGACCAGTTCTTC
d_call: -; v_call: TRBV5-1; clone_size: few; j_call: TRBJ1-5; cdr3_aa: CASITCRDRRWGYSNQPQHF; cdr3_nt: TGCGCCAGCATCACCTGCCGAGACAGGCGGTGGGGTTATAGCAATCAGCCCCAGCATTTT
d_call: -; v_call: TRBV7-2; clone_size: many; j_call: TRBJ2-2; cdr3_aa: CASSLGGAGELFF; cdr3_nt: TGTGCCAGCAGCTTAGGGGGGGCCGGTGAGCTGTTTTTT
d_call: -; v_call: TRBV28; clone_size: -; j_call: TRBJ2-7; cdr3_aa: CASSLVWGPSSYEQYF; cdr3_nt: TGTGCCAGCAGTTTAGTATGGGGTCCATCGTCCTACGAGCAGTACTTC
d_call: -; v_call: TRBV7-9; clone_size: many; j_call: TRBJ2-3; cdr3_aa: CASSLVVTDTQYF; cdr3_nt: TGTGCCAGCAGCTTAGTGGTCACAGATACGCAGTATTTT
d_call: -; v_call: TRBV2; clone_size: few; j_call: TRBJ2-7; cdr3_aa: CASSPIWGNIADF; cdr3_nt: TGTGCCAGCAGCCCCATCTGGGGGAATATTGCCGACTTC
d_call: -; v_call: TRBV27; clone_size: few; j_call: TRBJ2-4; cdr3_aa: CASSSSMERNIQYF; cdr3_nt: TGTGCCAGCAGTTCGTCCATGGAGAGAAACATTCAGTACTTC
d_call: -; v_call: TRBV29-1; clone_size: many; j_call: TRBJ2-2; cdr3_aa: CSVQGGGNTGELFF; cdr3_nt: TGCAGCGTCCAGGGAGGGGGCAACACCGGGGAGCTGTTTTTT
d_call: TRBD2; v_call: TRBV5-4; clone_size: -; j_call: TRBJ2-1; cdr3_aa: CASSGTSGGVVYNEQFF; cdr3_nt: TGTGCCAGCAGCGGAACTAGCGGGGGGGTTGTCTACAATGAGCAGTTCTTC
d_call: TRBD2; v_call: TRBV4-2; clone_size: many; j_call: TRBJ2-7; cdr3_aa: CASSQGSGLLYEQYF; cdr3_nt: TGTGCCAGCAGCCAAGGTAGCGGGCTCCTCTACGAGCAGTACTTC
d_call: -; v_call: TRBV5-1; clone_size: many; j_call: TRBJ1-1; cdr3_aa: CASSFVTGNTEAFF; cdr3_nt: TGCGCCAGCAGTTTTGTGACAGGGAACACTGAAGCTTTCTTT
d_call: TRBD2; v_call: TRBV2; clone_size: few; j_call: TRBJ2-5; cdr3_aa: CASSELAGGTQETQYF; cdr3_nt: TGTGCCAGCAGTGAGCTAGCGGGGGGCACTCAAGAGACCCAGTACTTC
d_call: TRBD1; v_call: TRBV28; clone_size: -; j_call: TRBJ1-2; cdr3_aa: CASSQTDRDSYGYTF; cdr3_nt: TGTGCCAGCAGCCAGACGGACAGGGACTCCTATGGCTACACCTTC
d_call: -; v_call: TRBV9; clone_size: -; j_call: TRBJ2-7; cdr3_aa: CASSVDTGPHEQYF; cdr3_nt: TGTGCCAGCAGCGTAGACACAGGTCCGCACGAGCAGTACTTC
d_call: -; v_call: TRBV5-1; clone_size: many; j_call: TRBJ2-5; cdr3_aa: CASHGAETQYF; cdr3_nt: TGCGCCAGCCACGGCGCGGAGACCCAGTACTTC